Below, 12 T cell receptor beta chains from the same sample are listed, as sequenced in a study of T cells after yellow fever vaccination. From the 5' RACE reads, TCRdb called clonotypes with MiXCR, one entry per CDR3 protein. The table lists some 220,000 distinct CDR3 sequences, 3% to 3.5% of them singletons. Here the sequenced sample was CD4+ T cells sorted from PBMCs, taken 10 days after the yellow fever booster vaccination. The receptor source for this set is a man aged 18-30 years who received the YFV17D yellow fever vaccine.

Ten or more counts support this clonotype. This sequence joins TRBV20-1 and TRBJ1-1; D unclear. The CDR3 has 15 amino acids. Germline-derived CDR1 and CDR2 are DFQATT and SNEGSKA (reference sequence). Between the trimmed V and J ends, which lost 5 bases and 0 bases, there was a span of 16 bases. The CDR3 is CSAPIPLRVNTEAFF. CDR3 sequence (DNA): TGCAGTGCTCCAATTCCGCTACGGGTGAACACTGAAGCTTTCTTT.

This clonotype was seen only a few times. The chain couples TRBV28 to TRBJ2-6; TRBD2 agrees at 8 bases. V lost 3 bases and J lost 4; bases outside the gene matches: 2. Germline CDR1 reads MDHEN; CDR2 reads SYDVKM. The CDR3 has 15 residues. The CDR3 protein is CASSLVAGGANVLTF. In DNA, the CDR3 is TGTGCCAGCAGTTTGGTAGCGGGGGGGGCCAACGTCCTGACTTTC. The variable domain in full, with the rest retrieved from reference TRBV28 and TRBJ2-6, is DVKVTQSSRYLVKRTGEKVFLECVQDMDHENMFWYRQDPGLGLRLIYFSYDVKMKEKGDIPEGYSVSREKKERFSLILESASTNQTSMYLCASSLVAGGANVLTFGAGSRLTVL.

The chain employs TRBV12-3 or TRBV12-4 and TRBJ2-3; tentatively, D is TRBD1 or TRBD2 (6 bases each). The CDR3 is 15 residues long. Trimming took 3 bases from V and 5 from J, leaving 15 bases between them. CDR3 sequence reads: CASSLGGLRVDTQYF. CDR3 nucleotides: TGTGCCAGCAGTTTGGGGGGCCTCAGGGTAGATACGCAGTATTTT.

This clonotype occurred a few times. The chain employs TRBV25-1 and TRBJ2-7, with TRBD2 as a possible D gene (5 bases). With 7 bases removed from V and 3 bases from J, the gap between germline ends came to 16 bases. Germline values: CDR1 MGHDK, CDR2 SYGVNS. The CDR3 has 14 amino acids. The CDR3, as DNA: TGTGCCAGCACTCATGGAGGCTCTTACTACGAGCAGTACTTC. Its translation is CASTHGGSYYEQYF.

This clonotype appeared many times. The chain carries TRBV14 and TRBJ1-3; D is unclear. The CDR3 has 13 amino acids. The germline V gene has CDR1 SGHDN and CDR2 FVKESK. Deletions cut 2 bases from V and 0 bases from J, with 2 bases between. CDR3 region: CASSQTSGNTIYF. DNA of the CDR3: TGTGCCAGCAGCCAAACCTCTGGAAACACCATATATTTT.

This clonotype has only a few counts. The chain recombines TRBV20-1 with TRBJ2-7; D remains ambiguous. Germline CDR1 reads DFQATT; CDR2 reads SNEGSKA (reference sequence). V gave up 5 bases and J gave up 3 bases, with 14 bases separating them. The CDR3 loop spans 13 amino acids. CDR3 in DNA: TGCAGTGCTCAAAATCCGACTGGCTACGAGCAGTACTTC. Translation: CSAQNPTGYEQYF.

This clonotype was picked up a small number of times. The V call is TRBV10-3, the J call TRBJ2-1; 13 bases fit TRBD2. Germline V gene sequence: CDR1 ENHRY, CDR2 SYGVKD. The CDR3 is 14 amino acids. The CDR3 spells CATSGGSSWNEQFF. As DNA, the CDR3 is TGTGCGACTAGCGGGGGGTCCTCGTGGAATGAGCAGTTCTTC.

As for this clonotype: Relative to the germline gene, one junction end is altered; a read error may explain this. The chain recombines TRBV24-1 with TRBJ2-1; the match to TRBD2 covers 7 bases. The CDR3 covers 16 residues. The germline V gene encodes CDR1 KGHDR and CDR2 SFDVKD. CDR3: CATSDPRAGSFNEQFF. The CDR3 nucleotides are TGTGCCACCAGTGACCCAAGAGCGGGGTCCTTCAATGAGCAGTTCTTC.

The gene calls are TRBV23-1 and TRBJ2-6; the D gene could be TRBD1 or TRBD2 (5 bases each). TRBV23-1 belongs to the ORF category, with a function that is uncertain. V lost 0 bases and J 2 bases, leaving 14 bases between the germline ends. CDR3 length: 18 residues. The chain's CDR3 is CASSQSVQGRAGANVLTF. DNA of the CDR3: TGCGCCAGCAGTCAATCGGTTCAGGGACGGGCTGGGGCCAACGTCCTGACTTTC.

This clonotype was observed many times. The chain links TRBV7-2 to TRBJ2-3; D uncertain. The CDR3 length is 13 residues. CDR1 SGHTA and CDR2 FQGNSA come from the germline V gene. Trimming took 4 bases from V and 9 from J, leaving 14 bases between them. The CDR3 DNA reads TGTGCCAGCAGCTCGTTGTGGGAATCCACGCAGTATTTT. Protein product: CASSSLWESTQYF.

Only a few counts were recorded for this clonotype. The J gene is TRBJ1-1, the V gene TRBV18; D is unclear. There are 16 residues in the CDR3. The germline gives CDR1 KGHSH, CDR2 LQKENI. V shed 3 bases and J shed 1 base, with 15 bases lying between them. Here the CDR3 reads CASSPGVGTKNTEAFF. The CDR3 DNA is TGTGCCAGCTCACCGGGAGTGGGCACGAAGAACACTGAAGCTTTCTTT.

This clonotype came up many times. V is TRBV18 and J is TRBJ1-1; D might be TRBD1 (5 bases). Trimming stripped 5 bases from V and 3 bases from J, with 16 bases between. Looked up from germline, CDR1 is KGHSH and CDR2 is LQKENI. CDR3 length: 15 residues. The CDR3 is CASSTVLGGDTEAFF. CDR3 bases: TGTGCCAGCTCAACGGTCCTCGGGGGGGACACTGAAGCTTTCTTT.